This T cell receptor (beta chain) stems from a study of T cells in Graves' hyperthyroidism and ophthalmopathy. General study results and limits: Most expanded thyroid clonotypes above 0.001 also appeared in blood.

Amplified TCR beta CDR3 regions derived from RNA transcripts. The HTBI primer set served for first-round RT-PCR of the TCR CDR3. TCRdb reprocessed the multiplex PCR reads via MiXCR and lists one record per CDR3 protein. Here the sample spans 660,000 or so distinct CDR3 sequences, 45% being singletons. About this clonotype itself: Its antigen is still unknown.

Germline V gene sequence: CDR1 SNHLY, CDR2 FYNNEI. The J segment lost 7 bases and the V segment lost 6 bases, leaving 2 bases of the junction unmatched. The CDR3 extends over 11 amino acids. This chain connects TRBV2 to TRBJ2-5; 7 nucleotides match TRBD1. This clonotype was sampled from an adult man with Graves' disease, either hyperthyroidism or ophthalmopathy (not recorded which). Sequenced sample: peripheral blood or thyroid tissue (not recorded which). CDR3 sequence reads: CASSDRATQYF. As DNA, the CDR3 is TGTGCCAGCAGCGACAGGGCGACCCAGTACTTC.